Listed here are 16 T cell receptor beta chains from one sample, sequenced in a study of Ad26.COV2.S vaccination and SARS-CoV-2 variants. Sequencing used immunoSEQ multiplex PCR; TCRdb keeps in-frame clones, though not all of them. The table records fewer than 400,000 clones, more than 70% of them present only once. Treatment described: some 19 received Ad26.COV2.S at low or high dose, single or two shots; 5 received placebo; per-sample allocation not given. The study sampled participants on day 63 after the first vaccine or placebo injection. Source: peripheral blood, taken in a trial of Ad26.COV2.S vaccine versus placebo. The source of these receptors is a person between 18 and 65 years old who received the Ad26.COV2.S COVID-19 vaccine or a placebo.

Only a few counts were recorded for this clone. CDR3 nucleotides: TGTGCCAGTAGTATGCGTTGGAGACAGGGAGCTAATGGCTACACCTTC. Amino acids: CASSMRWRQGANGYTF. The genes are TRBV19 and TRBJ1-2; 7 positions agree with TRBD1. The CDR3 loop spans 16 amino acids. V lost 3 bases, J lost 6 bases, and 13 bases stayed unmatched. Germline V gene data show CDR1 as LNHDA and CDR2 as SQIVND (reference sequence).

The V gene is TRBV7-9, the J gene TRBJ1-4, with D unclear. Germline V gene sequence: CDR1 SEHNR, CDR2 FQNEAQ (reference sequence). The CDR3 consists of 16 residues. The V gene lost 1 base and the J gene lost 0 bases, with 9 bases spanning the gap. The DNA of the CDR3 is TGTGCCAGCAGCTTAGTAGAGAGGACAACTAATGAAAAACTGTTTTTT. It is translated as CASSLVERTTNEKLFF.

The V gene is TRBV5-1, the J gene TRBJ1-4; 7 bases fit TRBD1. The CDR3 extends over 16 amino acids. The V gene's germline CDR1 is SGHRS and CDR2 YFSETQ. V shed 0 bases, J shed 0 bases, and the junction held 2 bases outside the gene matches. CDR3 in amino acids: CASSLGTGATNEKLFF. The CDR3 DNA follows: TGCGCCAGCAGCTTGGGAACAGGGGCAACTAATGAAAAACTGTTTTTT. Together with reference TRBV5-1 and TRBJ1-4, the CDR3 gives the full variable domain: KAGVTQTPRYLIKTRGQQVTLSCSPISGHRSVSWYQQTPGQGLQFLFEYFSETQRNKGNFPGRFSGRQFSNSRSEMNVSTLELGDSALYLCASSLGTGATNEKLFFGSGTQLSVL.

The V call is TRBV2, the J call TRBJ1-1; 7 bases are a match to TRBD1. J gave up 8 bases and V 4 bases, and 4 bases lay outside the gene matches. Germline V CDR1 and CDR2: SNHLY, FYNNEI. The CDR3 consists of 12 residues. CDR3 sequence: CASSAQQGEAFF. The CDR3 DNA follows: TGTGCCAGCAGTGCCCAACAGGGGGAAGCTTTCTTT.

The chain combines TRBV9 with TRBJ1-6; D ambiguous. The germline V and J ends were trimmed by 0 bases and 8 bases, with 9 bases remaining between them. Germline V lookup: CDR1 SGDLS, CDR2 YYNGEE. The CDR3 length is 14 residues. The CDR3 protein is CASSVGLGDSPLHF. The CDR3 DNA reads TGTGCCAGCAGCGTAGGCTTAGGAGATTCACCCCTCCACTTT.

The rearrangement joins TRBV12-3 or TRBV12-4 to TRBJ2-5, with TRBD2 identical over 8 bases. The ends lost 7 bases at V and 5 bases at J; junction bases unmatched: 6. The CDR3 runs to 13 residues. CDR3 nucleotides: TGTGCCAGCACCCGGGGGGGGGAGGAGACCCAGTACTTC. Translation: CASTRGGEETQYF.

This chain joins TRBV7-8 and TRBJ1-6, with D tentatively TRBD1 (5 bases). Germline values: CDR1 SGHVS, CDR2 FQNEAQ. This CDR3 contains 16 residues. V shed 2 bases and J shed 8 bases, with 16 bases lying between them. CDR3 in amino acids: CASSLRVGREDSPLHF. The CDR3 nucleotides read TGTGCCAGCAGCTTACGGGTTGGCAGGGAGGATTCACCCCTCCACTTT.

This sequence joins TRBV6-5 and TRBJ1-1, with D hard to call. CDR3 size: 13 residues. V lost 5 bases and J 6 bases, leaving 13 bases between the germline ends. Germline loops: CDR1 MNHEY, CDR2 SVGAGI. In DNA, the CDR3 is TGTGCCAGCAGTCCCGCTCGACAAGCTGAAGCTTTCTTT. Its protein product is CASSPARQAEAFF.

The chain employs TRBV5-1 and TRBJ2-5; 8 nucleotides align to TRBD1. Trimming cost V 6 bases and J 1 base; bases outside gene matches: 8. Germline V lookup: CDR1 SGHRS, CDR2 YFSETQ. This CDR3 comprises 15 residues. This CDR3 is CASKGGTGPQETQYF. CDR3 bases: TGCGCCAGCAAGGGCGGGACAGGTCCCCAAGAGACCCAGTACTTC. The variable domain in full, with the rest retrieved from reference TRBV5-1 and TRBJ2-5, is KAGVTQTPRYLIKTRGQQVTLSCSPISGHRSVSWYQQTPGQGLQFLFEYFSETQRNKGNFPGRFSGRQFSNSRSEMNVSTLELGDSALYLCASKGGTGPQETQYFGPGTRLLVL.

The rearrangement links TRBV3-1 (or the pseudogene TRBV3-2) to TRBJ1-2, with D possibly being TRBD1 (6 bases). The germline V gene has CDR1 LGHDT and CDR2 YNNKEL (reference sequence). The V end lost 1 base, the J end lost 7 bases, and 16 bases lay between the germline ends. The CDR3 has 15 residues. The CDR3 region has the DNA TGTGCCAGCAGCCAAGTTCCAGGGGACGGTCGTGGCTACACCTTC. This sequence encodes CASSQVPGDGRGYTF.

This clone was seen once. The V gene is TRBV10-3, the J gene TRBJ1-1; tentatively, D is TRBD1 (6 bases). Germline lookup yields CDR1 ENHRY and CDR2 SYGVKD. This CDR3 comprises 13 residues. Between the trimmed V and J ends, which lost 10 bases and 1 base, there was a span of 13 bases. The DNA for the CDR3 is TGTGCCACCGGGACGGGGGCGAACACTGAAGCTTTCTTT. This codes for CATGTGANTEAFF.

The rearrangement links TRBV9 to TRBJ2-7, with D possibly called TRBD1 or TRBD2 (6 bases each). V was pared by 3 bases and J by 5 bases, with 15 bases between. Germline lookup yields CDR1 SGDLS and CDR2 YYNGEE. CDR3 length equals 14 residues. CDR3 amino acids: CASSAEGGLDEQYF. CDR3 nucleotides: TGTGCCAGCAGCGCGGAGGGGGGCTTGGACGAGCAGTACTTC.

The chain joins TRBV5-1 to TRBJ2-3; D perhaps matches TRBD1 (5 bases). The CDR3 sequence is 16 residues long. The V gene lost 4 bases and the J gene lost 0 bases, with 15 bases spanning the gap. Germline V gene lookup returns CDR1 SGHRS and CDR2 YFSETQ. CDR3 DNA sequence: TGCGCCAGCAGCCCTGGGGCCCAGACTAGCACAGATACGCAGTATTTT. It yields the protein CASSPGAQTSTDTQYF. Full variable domain (outside the CDR3, taken from reference TRBV5-1 and TRBJ2-3): KAGVTQTPRYLIKTRGQQVTLSCSPISGHRSVSWYQQTPGQGLQFLFEYFSETQRNKGNFPGRFSGRQFSNSRSEMNVSTLELGDSALYLCASSPGAQTSTDTQYFGPGTRLTVL.

This clone has just one count. V and J are TRBV7-2 and TRBJ1-1; D gene ambiguous. This CDR3 region has 14 residues. Germline CDR1 and CDR2: SGHTA and FQGNSA. Trimming left V 0 bases short and J 2 bases short, with 7 bases between. The CDR3 DNA sequence: TGTGCCAGCAGCTTAGCCGCCAGAAACACTGAAGCTTTCTTT. Translation: CASSLAARNTEAFF.

This clone was seen a few times. The chain couples TRBV9 to TRBJ1-2; D is perhaps TRBD1 (5 bases). Trimming left V 3 bases short and J 4 bases short, with 19 bases between. CDR1 SGDLS and CDR2 YYNGEE come from the germline V gene. The CDR3 length is 16 residues. The CDR3 DNA follows: TGTGCCAGCAGCGCCCAACCGACAGCCCGGAGCTATGGCTACACCTTC. Translating it yields CASSAQPTARSYGYTF.

The V and J genes are TRBV7-3 and TRBJ1-2; a weak D match, TRBD1 (6 bases). Germline V lookup: CDR1 SGHTA, CDR2 FQGTGA. The CDR3 loop spans 14 amino acids. Trimming cost V 4 bases and J 7 bases, with 16 bases left between them. The CDR3 here is CASSSRGESSGYTF. The CDR3 nucleotides read TGTGCCAGCAGCTCTAGGGGGGAATCATCTGGCTACACCTTC.